Listed here are 21 T cell receptor beta chains from one sample, sequenced in a study of OX40 agonist ivuxolimab in advanced cancers. TCRdb keeps only in-frame clones here, not all; method: immunoSEQ multiplex PCR. The sample has about 80,000 clones; more than 90% are singletons. The sequencing here drew on CD4+ or CD8+ T cells sorted from blood, taken in a trial of the OX40 agonist ivuxolimab. The receptors here all came from an adult with an advanced solid tumor such as melanoma, head and neck, liver or kidney cancer.

The V call is TRBV15, the J call TRBJ2-2; D is unresolved. Germline V lookup: CDR1 LNHNV, CDR2 YYDKDF (reference sequence). This CDR3 spans 15 amino acids. Trimming stripped 2 bases from V and 7 bases from J, with 14 bases between. Here the CDR3 reads CATSRSLSLGGELFF. CDR3 DNA sequence: TGTGCCACCAGCAGATCTTTGAGCCTCGGCGGGGAGCTGTTTTTT.

V usage is TRBV15 and J usage is TRBJ1-5, with D unclear. Trimming left V 1 base short and J 0 bases short, with 7 bases between. This CDR3 contains 15 residues. Germline CDR1 reads LNHNV; CDR2 reads YYDKDF (reference sequence). CDR3 sequence reads: CATSRGSLSNQPQHF. CDR3 nucleotide sequence: TGTGCCACCAGCAGAGGGTCTCTTAGCAATCAGCCCCAGCATTTT.

The chain links TRBV28 to TRBJ2-2; 10 nucleotides align to TRBD1. J gave up 3 bases and V 8 bases, and 6 bases lay outside the gene matches. Germline V lookup: CDR1 MDHEN, CDR2 SYDVKM. This CDR3 is 15 amino acids long. The CDR3 is CASVPGTGDTGELFF. The CDR3 region has the DNA TGTGCCAGCGTACCCGGGACAGGGGACACCGGGGAGCTGTTTTTT.

The CDR3 loop is CASSVTRNGNTIYF. In nucleotides, the CDR3 is TGTGCCAGCAGTGTGACTCGAAATGGAAACACCATATATTTT. The chain recombines TRBV6-1 with TRBJ1-3; D gene unclear. The CDR3 runs 14 residues. V lost 4 bases, J lost 3 bases, and 10 bases lay in between. The germline gives CDR1 MNHNS, CDR2 SASEGT.

The chain carries TRBV6-5 and TRBJ2-1; 12 nucleotides match TRBD1. The germline CDR1 and CDR2 sequences are MNHEY and SVGAGI. Germline trimming cut 6 bases from V and 9 bases from J; bases unmatched to any gene: 6. CDR3 length: 14 amino acids. In DNA, the CDR3 is TGTGCCAGCAGGGCACCGGGACAGGGGGCTGAGCAGTTCTTC. Its translation: CASRAPGQGAEQFF.

This clone was observed once. The rearrangement uses TRBV19 and TRBJ2-4; 7 bases are a match to TRBD1. The V and J ends lost 7 bases and 4 bases, in that order; junction bases with no gene match: 10. There are 15 residues in the CDR3. Germline V gene sequence: CDR1 LNHDA, CDR2 SQIVND (reference sequence). This CDR3 is CASNDRAGVKNIQYF. The DNA for the CDR3 is TGTGCCAGTAATGACAGGGCCGGGGTTAAAAACATTCAGTACTTC.

The V gene is TRBV5-6, the J gene TRBJ1-1; 7 nucleotides line up with TRBD1. There are 16 residues in the CDR3. J gave up 6 bases and V 0 bases, and 11 bases lay outside the gene matches. From germline, CDR1 is SGHDT and CDR2 YYEEEE. CDR3 region: CASSLANRDRVSEAFF. DNA for the CDR3: TGTGCCAGCAGCTTGGCGAACCGGGACAGAGTTTCTGAAGCTTTCTTT.

The chain links TRBV7-2 to TRBJ2-5; no clear D gene. V lost 6 bases to trimming and J lost 1 base, with 9 bases between them. The CDR3 extends over 13 amino acids. Germline CDR1 reads SGHTA; CDR2 reads FQGNSA. CDR3 sequence (DNA): TGTGCCAGCAGTTCAGGATTCCAAGAGACCCAGTACTTC. As protein: CASSSGFQETQYF.

The CDR3 nucleotides read TGTGCCAGCAGCTTAGACCCGGGGTTTACCTACGAGCAGTACTTC. Amino acid sequence: CASSLDPGFTYEQYF. The chain links TRBV7-2 to TRBJ2-7; TRBD2 might be the D (5 bases). This CDR3 is 15 amino acids long. CDR1 and CDR2 (germline): SGHTA, FQGNSA. V shed 1 base and J shed 2 bases, with 12 bases lying between them.

The V and J genes are TRBV5-1 and TRBJ2-3; 12 bases line up with TRBD2. Trimming at V came to 4 bases and at J to 1 base, leaving 7 bases not matched to a gene. Germline values: CDR1 SGHRS, CDR2 YFSETQ. This CDR3 is 17 amino acids long. The CDR3 bases are TGCGCCAGCAGCCCGGGGACTAGCGGGCTTGGCACAGATACGCAGTATTTT. Translated, it gives CASSPGTSGLGTDTQYF.

The gene calls are TRBV5-6 and TRBJ1-3, with 11 bases matching TRBD1. V was pared by 4 bases and J by 4 bases, with 4 bases of the junction left unmatched. The CDR3 contains 15 residues. The V gene's germline CDR1 is SGHDT and CDR2 YYEEEE. CDR3 coding DNA: TGTGCCAGCAGCGGACAGGGGGCGTCCGGAAACACCATATATTTT. As protein: CASSGQGASGNTIYF.

This clone was seen only once. The CDR3 reads CASSLTGGGYEQYF. In nucleotides, the CDR3 is TGTGCCAGCAGCTTGACAGGGGGCGGATACGAGCAGTACTTC. The V gene is TRBV5-4, the J gene TRBJ2-7; 9 bases are shared with TRBD1. The CDR3 is 14 amino acids. J was trimmed by 4 bases and V by 1 base; bases with no gene match: 3. Germline CDR1 reads SGHNT; CDR2 reads YYREEE (reference sequence).

This clone has just one count. In nucleotides, the CDR3 is TGTGCCAGCAGTTCCGGGAACGTATATGAGCAGTTCTTC. Protein product: CASSSGNVYEQFF. The chain combines TRBV6-5 with TRBJ2-1; tentatively, D is TRBD2 (5 bases). Germline V gives CDR1 MNHEY, CDR2 SVGAGI. V lost 4 bases to trimming and J lost 8 bases, with 12 bases between them. The CDR3 covers 13 residues.

The V gene is TRBV19, the J gene TRBJ2-7; D may match TRBD1 or TRBD2 (5 bases each). Germline values: CDR1 LNHDA, CDR2 SQIVND (reference sequence). This CDR3 comprises 15 residues. V was trimmed by 1 base and J by 2 bases, leaving 12 bases between them. The CDR3 loop is CASSIGGVDPYEQYF. The CDR3 bases are TGTGCCAGTAGTATAGGAGGGGTGGATCCCTACGAGCAGTACTTC.

A single count supports this clone. This sequence joins TRBV5-1 and TRBJ2-5; 7 bases align to TRBD1. The ends lost 6 bases at V and 0 bases at J; junction bases unmatched: 2. The germline CDR1 and CDR2 sequences are SGHRS and YFSETQ. The CDR3 is made up of 13 amino acids. The CDR3 here is CASKGTDQETQYF. The DNA of the CDR3 is TGCGCCAGCAAGGGGACAGACCAAGAGACCCAGTACTTC.

The chain recombines TRBV6-5 with TRBJ1-5, with a weak D call TRBD1 (5 bases). V lost 7 bases and J lost 0, with 13 bases in between. The CDR3 is made up of 15 amino acids. In germline, CDR1 is MNHEY, CDR2 SVGAGI. The CDR3 here is CASMRDGTSNQPQHF. CDR3 coding DNA: TGTGCCAGCATGAGGGACGGGACTAGCAATCAGCCCCAGCATTTT.

The chain joins TRBV7-9 to TRBJ2-1, with TRBD2 identical over 8 bases. The CDR3 has 14 amino acids. In germline, CDR1 is SEHNR, CDR2 FQNEAQ (reference sequence). V gave up 1 base and J gave up 9 bases; unmatched junction bases: 5. The CDR3 region is CASSLGTSPSEQFF. The CDR3 coding sequence is TGTGCCAGCAGCTTAGGGACTAGCCCTAGTGAGCAGTTCTTC. Full variable domain (rest looked up from reference TRBV7-9 and TRBJ2-1): DTGVSQNPRHKITKRGQNVTFRCDPISEHNRLYWYRQTLGQGPEFLTYFQNEAQLEKSRLLSDRFSAERPKGSFSTLEIQRTEQGDSAMYLCASSLGTSPSEQFFGPGTRLTVL.

V gene TRBV4-2 combines with J gene TRBJ2-1; D not resolved. V was shortened by 1 base and J by 6 bases, with 7 bases between the two germline ends. CDR3 length: 13 residues. Looked up from germline, CDR1 is LGHNA and CDR2 is YNFKEQ. CDR3 loop: CASSQVTPNEQFF. The CDR3 DNA follows: TGTGCCAGCAGCCAAGTGACCCCCAATGAGCAGTTCTTC.

The V call is TRBV10-1, the J call TRBJ2-1, with D possibly being TRBD2 (6 bases). V was shortened by 4 bases and J by 1 base, with 11 bases between the two germline ends. This CDR3 is 15 amino acids long. Germline V lookup: CDR1 WNHNN, CDR2 SYGVQD (reference sequence). In nucleotides, the CDR3 is TGCGCCAGCAGTGCGTTGGGGACTTCCTACAATGAGCAGTTCTTC. Translated, it gives CASSALGTSYNEQFF.

The V gene is TRBV6-6, the J gene TRBJ2-1; 7 nucleotides agree with TRBD1. The CDR3 is 13 residues long. The ends lost 2 bases at V and 10 bases at J; junction bases unmatched: 5. The germline V gene has CDR1 MNHNY and CDR2 SVGAGI (reference sequence). DNA for the CDR3: TGTGCCAGCAGTTACCGACAGGGAAGAGAGCAGTTCTTC. It is translated as CASSYRQGREQFF.

The V and J genes are TRBV27 and TRBJ2-2; D gene ambiguous. Trimming pared 7 bases from V and 1 base from J, leaving 13 bases between. Germline values: CDR1 MNHEY, CDR2 SMNVEV (reference sequence). The CDR3 runs to 15 residues. Here the CDR3 DNA reads TGTGCCAGCACCCCGACTGGCTGGAACACCGGGGAGCTGTTTTTT. This translates into CASTPTGWNTGELFF.